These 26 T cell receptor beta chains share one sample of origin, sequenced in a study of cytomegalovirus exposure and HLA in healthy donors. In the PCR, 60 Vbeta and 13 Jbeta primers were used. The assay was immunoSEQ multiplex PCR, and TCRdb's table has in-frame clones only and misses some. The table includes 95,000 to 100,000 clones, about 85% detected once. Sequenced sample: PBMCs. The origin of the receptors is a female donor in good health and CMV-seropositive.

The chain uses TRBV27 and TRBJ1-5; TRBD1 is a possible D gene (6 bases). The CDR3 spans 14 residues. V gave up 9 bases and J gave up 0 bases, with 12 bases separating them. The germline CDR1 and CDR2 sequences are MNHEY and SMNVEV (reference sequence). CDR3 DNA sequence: TGTGCCAGGCAGGGGCCAAATAGCAATCAGCCCCAGCATTTT. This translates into CARQGPNSNQPQHF.

The CDR3 nucleotides read TGCGCCAGCAGCCCTCCTATCGCCGCCGGGGAGCTGTTTTTT. Protein: CASSPPIAAGELFF. The gene calls are TRBV5-1 and TRBJ2-2; D unresolved. CDR3 length equals 14 residues. With 4 bases removed from V and 6 bases from J, the gap between germline ends came to 13 bases. Germline CDR1 is SGHRS and CDR2 is YFSETQ.

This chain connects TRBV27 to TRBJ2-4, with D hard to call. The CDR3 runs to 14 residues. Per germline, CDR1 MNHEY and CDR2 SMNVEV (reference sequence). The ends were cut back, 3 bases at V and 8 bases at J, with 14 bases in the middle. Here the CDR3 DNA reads TGTGCCAGCAGTTTTGATCCGAGGAGAGACATTCAGTACTTC. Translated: CASSFDPRRDIQYF.

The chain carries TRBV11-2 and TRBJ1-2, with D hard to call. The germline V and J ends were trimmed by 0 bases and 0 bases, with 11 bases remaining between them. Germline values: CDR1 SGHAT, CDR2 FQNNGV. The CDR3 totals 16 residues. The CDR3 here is CASSLDSTEPNYGYTF. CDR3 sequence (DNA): TGTGCCAGCAGCTTAGATAGCACGGAGCCTAACTATGGCTACACCTTC.

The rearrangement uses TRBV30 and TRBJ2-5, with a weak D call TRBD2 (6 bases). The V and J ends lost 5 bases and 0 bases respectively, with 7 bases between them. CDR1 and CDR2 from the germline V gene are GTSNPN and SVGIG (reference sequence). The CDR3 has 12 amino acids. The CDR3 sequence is CAWREYQETQYF. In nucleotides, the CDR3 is TGTGCCTGGCGGGAGTACCAAGAGACCCAGTACTTC.

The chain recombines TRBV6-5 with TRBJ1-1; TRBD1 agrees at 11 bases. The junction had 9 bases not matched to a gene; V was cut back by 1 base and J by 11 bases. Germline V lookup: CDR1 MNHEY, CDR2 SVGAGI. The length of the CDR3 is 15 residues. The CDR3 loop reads CASSYWGQGDGQAFF. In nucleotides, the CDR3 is TGTGCCAGCAGTTACTGGGGACAGGGGGACGGGCAGGCTTTCTTT.

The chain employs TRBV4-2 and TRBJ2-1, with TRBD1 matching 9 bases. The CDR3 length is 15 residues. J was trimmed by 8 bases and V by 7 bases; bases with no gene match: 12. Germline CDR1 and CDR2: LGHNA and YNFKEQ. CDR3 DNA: TGTGCCAGCAAAAAAGGACAGGGGCAATCGTATGAGCAGTTCTTC. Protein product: CASKKGQGQSYEQFF.

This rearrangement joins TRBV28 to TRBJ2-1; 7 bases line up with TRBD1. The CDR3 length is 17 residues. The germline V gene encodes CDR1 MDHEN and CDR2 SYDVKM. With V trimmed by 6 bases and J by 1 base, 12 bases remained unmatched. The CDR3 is CASSHQQGKLSYNEQFF. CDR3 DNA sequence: TGTGCCAGCAGCCATCAACAGGGGAAGCTTTCCTACAATGAGCAGTTCTTC.

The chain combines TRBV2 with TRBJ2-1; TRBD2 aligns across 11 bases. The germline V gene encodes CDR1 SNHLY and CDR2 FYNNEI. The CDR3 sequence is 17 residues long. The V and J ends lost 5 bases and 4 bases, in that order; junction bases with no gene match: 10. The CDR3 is CASSISLAGGVYNEQFF. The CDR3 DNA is TGTGCCAGCAGTATATCGCTAGCGGGAGGAGTGTACAATGAGCAGTTCTTC.

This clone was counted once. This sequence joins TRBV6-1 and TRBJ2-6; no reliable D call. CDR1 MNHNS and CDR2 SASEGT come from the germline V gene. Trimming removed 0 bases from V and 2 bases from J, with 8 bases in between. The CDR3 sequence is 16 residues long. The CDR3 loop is CASSEASYTGANVLTF. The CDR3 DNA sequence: TGTGCCAGCAGTGAAGCAAGTTACACTGGGGCCAACGTCCTGACTTTC.

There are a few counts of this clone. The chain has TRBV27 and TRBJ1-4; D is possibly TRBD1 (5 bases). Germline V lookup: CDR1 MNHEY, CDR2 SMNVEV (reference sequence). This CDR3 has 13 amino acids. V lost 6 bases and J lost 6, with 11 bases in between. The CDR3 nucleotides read TGTGCCAGCAGCGAAGACAGTTATGAAAAACTGTTTTTT. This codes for CASSEDSYEKLFF.

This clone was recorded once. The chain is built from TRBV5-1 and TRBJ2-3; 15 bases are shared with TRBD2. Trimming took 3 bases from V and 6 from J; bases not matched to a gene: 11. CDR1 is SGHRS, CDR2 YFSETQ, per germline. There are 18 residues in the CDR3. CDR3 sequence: CASSWGGLAGGQADTQYF. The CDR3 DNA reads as TGCGCCAGCAGCTGGGGCGGACTAGCGGGAGGGCAAGCGGATACGCAGTATTTT.

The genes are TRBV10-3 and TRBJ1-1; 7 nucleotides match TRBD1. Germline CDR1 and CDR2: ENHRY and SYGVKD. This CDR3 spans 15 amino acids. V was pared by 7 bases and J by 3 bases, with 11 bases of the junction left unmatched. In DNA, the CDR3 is TGTGCCATCATAACACAGGGGCGGGTGGACACTGAAGCTTTCTTT. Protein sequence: CAIITQGRVDTEAFF.

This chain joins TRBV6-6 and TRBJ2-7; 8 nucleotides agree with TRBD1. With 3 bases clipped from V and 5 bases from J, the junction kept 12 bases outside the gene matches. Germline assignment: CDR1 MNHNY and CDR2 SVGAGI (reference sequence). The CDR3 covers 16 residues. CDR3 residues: CASSYGFGTGDNEQYF. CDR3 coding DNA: TGTGCCAGCAGTTATGGTTTCGGGACAGGTGACAACGAGCAGTACTTC.

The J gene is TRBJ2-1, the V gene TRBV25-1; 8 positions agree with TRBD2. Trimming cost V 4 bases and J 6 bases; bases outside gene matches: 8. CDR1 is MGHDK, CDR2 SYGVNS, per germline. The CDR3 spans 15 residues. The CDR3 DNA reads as TGTGCCAGCAGTGGTAGGGGACTAGTGCTCAATGAGCAGTTCTTC. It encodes CASSGRGLVLNEQFF.

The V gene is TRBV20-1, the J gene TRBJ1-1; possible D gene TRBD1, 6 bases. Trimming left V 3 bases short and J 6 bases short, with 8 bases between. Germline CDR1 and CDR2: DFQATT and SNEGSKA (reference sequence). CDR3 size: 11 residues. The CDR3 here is CSASRQAEAFF. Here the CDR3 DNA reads TGCAGTGCTAGTCGACAGGCTGAAGCTTTCTTT.

For the CDR3, the DNA is TGTGCCAGCAGCCCACAGATGACAGGGGTCTACGAGCAGTACTTC. Translating it yields CASSPQMTGVYEQYF. The rearrangement uses TRBV9 and TRBJ2-7, with 8 bases lining up with TRBD1. Trimming at V came to 4 bases and at J to 3 bases, leaving 9 bases not matched to a gene. The germline V gene encodes CDR1 SGDLS and CDR2 YYNGEE. The CDR3 totals 15 residues. Complete variable domain (other parts from reference TRBV9 and TRBJ2-7): DSGVTQTPKHLITATGQRVTLRCSPRSGDLSVYWYQQSLDQGLQFLIQYYNGEERAKGNILERFSAQQFPDLHSELNLSSLELGDSALYFCASSPQMTGVYEQYFGPGTRLTVT.

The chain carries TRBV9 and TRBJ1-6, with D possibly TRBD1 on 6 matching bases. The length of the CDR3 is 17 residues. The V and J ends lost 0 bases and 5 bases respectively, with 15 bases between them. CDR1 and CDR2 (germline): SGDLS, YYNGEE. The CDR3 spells CASSVDEGVWNNSPLHF. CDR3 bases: TGTGCCAGCAGCGTAGATGAGGGGGTGTGGAATAATTCACCCCTCCACTTT.

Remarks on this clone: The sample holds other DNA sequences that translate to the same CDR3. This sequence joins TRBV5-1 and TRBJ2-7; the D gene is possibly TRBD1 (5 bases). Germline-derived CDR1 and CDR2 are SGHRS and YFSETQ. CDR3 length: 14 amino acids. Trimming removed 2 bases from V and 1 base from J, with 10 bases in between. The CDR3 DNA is TGCGCCAGCAGCTTAAGGGGCCGGTCCTACGAGCAGTACTTC. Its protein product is CASSLRGRSYEQYF.

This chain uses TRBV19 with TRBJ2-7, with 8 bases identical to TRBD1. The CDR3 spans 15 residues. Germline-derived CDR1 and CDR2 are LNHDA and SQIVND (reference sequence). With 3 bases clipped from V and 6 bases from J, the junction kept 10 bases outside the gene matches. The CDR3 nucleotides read TGTGCCAGTAGTATGGGGACAGGCCCAGAACCCGAGCAGTACTTC. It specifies CASSMGTGPEPEQYF.

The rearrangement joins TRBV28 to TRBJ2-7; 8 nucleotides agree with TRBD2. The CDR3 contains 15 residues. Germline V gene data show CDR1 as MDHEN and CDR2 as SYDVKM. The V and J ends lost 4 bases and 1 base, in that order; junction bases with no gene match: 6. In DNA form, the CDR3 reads TGTGCCAGCAGTTCCTTGGGACTAGAATCCTACGAGCAGTACTTC. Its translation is CASSSLGLESYEQYF.

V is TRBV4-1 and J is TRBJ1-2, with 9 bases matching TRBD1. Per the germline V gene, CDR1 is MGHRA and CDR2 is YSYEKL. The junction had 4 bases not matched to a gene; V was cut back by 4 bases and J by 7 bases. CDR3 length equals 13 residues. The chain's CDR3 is CASSPDRGVGYTF. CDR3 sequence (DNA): TGCGCCAGCAGCCCCGACAGGGGGGTTGGCTACACCTTC.

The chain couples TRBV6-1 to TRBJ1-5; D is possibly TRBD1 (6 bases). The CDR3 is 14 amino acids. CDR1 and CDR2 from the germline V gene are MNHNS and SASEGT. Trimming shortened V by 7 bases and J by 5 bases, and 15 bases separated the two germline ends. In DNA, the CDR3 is TGTGCCAGCACCCTCCGAACAGGGTATCAGCCCCAGCATTTT. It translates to CASTLRTGYQPQHF.

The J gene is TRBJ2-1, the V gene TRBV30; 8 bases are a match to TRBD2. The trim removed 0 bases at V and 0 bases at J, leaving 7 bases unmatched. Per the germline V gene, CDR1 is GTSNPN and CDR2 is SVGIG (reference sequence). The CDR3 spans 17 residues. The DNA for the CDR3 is TGTGCCTGGAGTGTTGTCGGACTAGCTCACTCCTACAATGAGCAGTTCTTC. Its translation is CAWSVVGLAHSYNEQFF. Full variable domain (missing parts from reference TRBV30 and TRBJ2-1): SQTIHQWPATLVQPVGSPLSLECTVEGTSNPNLYWYRQAAGRGLQLLFYSVGIGQISSEVPQNLSASRPQDRQFILSSKKLLLSDSGFYLCAWSVVGLAHSYNEQFFGPGTRLTVL.

The CDR3 region has the DNA TGTGCCAGTTATCAGGGGTGCTTTTTCACAGATACGCAGTATTTT. Translation gives CASYQGCFFTDTQYF. The chain has TRBV27 and TRBJ2-3; tentatively, D is TRBD1 (6 bases). In germline, CDR1 is MNHEY, CDR2 SMNVEV (reference sequence). V was shortened by 9 bases and J by 2 bases, with 18 bases between the two germline ends. This CDR3 has 15 residues.

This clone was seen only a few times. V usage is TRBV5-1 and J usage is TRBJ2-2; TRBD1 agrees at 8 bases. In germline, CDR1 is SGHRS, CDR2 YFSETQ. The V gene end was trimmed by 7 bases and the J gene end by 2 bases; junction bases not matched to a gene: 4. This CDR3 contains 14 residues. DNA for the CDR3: TGCGCCAGCCTACAGGGGGATAACACCGGGGAGCTGTTTTTT. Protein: CASLQGDNTGELFF.